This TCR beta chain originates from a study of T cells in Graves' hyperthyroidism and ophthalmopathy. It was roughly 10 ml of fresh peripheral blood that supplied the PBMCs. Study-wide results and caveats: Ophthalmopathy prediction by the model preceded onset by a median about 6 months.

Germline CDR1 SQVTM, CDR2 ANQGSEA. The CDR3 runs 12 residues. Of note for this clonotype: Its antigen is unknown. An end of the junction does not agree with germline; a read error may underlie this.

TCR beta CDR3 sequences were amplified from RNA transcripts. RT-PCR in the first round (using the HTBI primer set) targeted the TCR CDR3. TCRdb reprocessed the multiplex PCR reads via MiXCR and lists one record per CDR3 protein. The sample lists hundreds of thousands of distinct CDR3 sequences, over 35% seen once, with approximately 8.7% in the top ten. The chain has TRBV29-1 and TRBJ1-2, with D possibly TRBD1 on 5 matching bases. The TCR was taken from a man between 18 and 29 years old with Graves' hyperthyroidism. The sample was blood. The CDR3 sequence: CSVERAGILPYF. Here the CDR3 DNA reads TGCAGCGTTGAAAGGGCAGGGATACTCCCTTACTTC.